This TCR beta chain was captured by sequencing in a study of blood T cells in healthy people across ages. Study findings and constraints: It was held that the diversity estimates obtained from one million T cells were underestimates. As age increased, TCR beta diversity per million T cells fell in a roughly linear fashion.

Primers used in a second PCR of about 6 to 11 cycles were a sample-barcoded 5' primer and a J-beta primer mix. TCRdb used MiXCR to reprocess the 5' RACE reads, holding one entry per CDR3 protein. This table holds over a million distinct CDR3 sequences, about 45% found once. Regarding this clonotype: Its antigen remains unidentified.

Russia was home to the donors, healthy Caucasian individuals aged roughly 6 to 100. With each sample, at least 6 micrograms of total RNA were extracted. The sample taken for sequencing was blood. This receptor was taken from a woman under 30 in good health.

CDR3 DNA: TGTGCCAGCAGTTACTCTGGTTCGTCCGAGCAGTACTTC. As protein: CASSYSGSSEQYF. J is TRBJ2-7 and V is TRBV6-5; D gene unclear. CDR3 length equals 13 residues. The V gene's germline CDR1 is MNHEY and CDR2 SVGAGI. V shed 0 bases and J shed 6 bases, with 9 bases lying between them.